This T cell receptor beta chain was captured by sequencing in a study of blood T cell repertoires in COVID-19. Study-level information: Nucleic acid was either cDNA or gDNA, and it came from T cells, B-cell-depleted T cells, or PBMCs.

The CDR3 has 16 amino acids. Germline-derived CDR1 and CDR2 are MNHGY and SAAAGT. Trimming at V came to 6 bases and at J to 1 base, leaving 11 bases not matched to a gene. The data were produced by immunoSEQ multiplex PCR, yet TCRdb's version contains in-frame clones alone and is incomplete. The sample contains some 150,000 clones, roughly 81% of which appear only once. Material for sequencing was peripheral blood. This receptor was identified in a man between 40 and 49 years old who had recovered from COVID-19. The chain has TRBV6-8 and TRBJ1-2; TRBD1 matches at 7 bases. The CDR3 loop is CASRARDSPFNYGYTF. CDR3 DNA: TGTGCCAGCAGAGCAAGGGACAGCCCCTTTAACTATGGCTACACCTTC.